The following is a T cell receptor (beta chain) sequence with its context. Its antigen is currently unknown. This record belongs to a study of T-cell reconstitution after alpha-beta-depleted transplantation in children. Study observations and caveats: Several hundred expanded graft clones reportedly were the source of alpha-beta T cells about two months after transplant. TCRbeta diversity was high at day 60 in some patients (a result of surviving recipient T cells and thymic progenitors). Newly produced T cells mostly provided counts and TCRbeta diversity after one year, as hyperexpanded clones declined.

Unique molecular identifiers were incorporated when the TCRbeta library was constructed. MiXCR, applied by TCRdb to the PCR reads, yields one record per CDR3 protein. The table lists over 400,000 distinct CDR3 sequences, approximately 41% of them singletons, with 27% in the top ten. Trimming stripped 3 bases from V and 0 bases from J, with 6 bases between. The CDR3 consists of 13 residues. The germline gives CDR1 DFQATT, CDR2 SNEGSKA (reference sequence). Here the sequenced sample was PBMCs, taken before TCRalphabeta/CD19-depleted stem cell transplant. This chain connects TRBV20-1 to TRBJ2-1; tentative D call: TRBD1 (5 bases). The receptor comes from a girl aged 2-10 years with aplastic anemia, due to receive a stem cell transplant. DNA of the CDR3: TGCAGTGCTAGCCAGGGCTCCTACAATGAGCAGTTCTTC. Protein: CSASQGSYNEQFF.